This TCR beta chain emerged from a study of OX40 agonist ivuxolimab in advanced cancers. Study as a whole: Melanoma, hepatocellular carcinoma, head and neck or renal cell cancer occurred in dose-escalation patients.

Study-wide results and caveats: Among the lowest peripheral clonal expansion occurred in 0.1-3.0 mg/kg partial responders. CD4+ and CD8+ blood T cells expanded clonally by week 6 at 0.1 to 3.0 mg/kg.

V lost 0 bases, J lost 0 bases, and 7 bases lay in between. The CDR3 length is 15 residues. Germline CDR1 reads SGHNT; CDR2 reads YYREEE (reference sequence). This clone has more than one count but fewer than ten. Its antigen remains unknown. Sequencing was performed with immunoSEQ multiplex PCR; in TCRdb, only in-frame clones are kept and a portion is missing. Among tens of thousands of clones listed, 79% were seen once. This receptor was taken from an adult with an advanced solid tumor such as melanoma, head and neck, liver or kidney cancer. Sequenced here: CD4+ or CD8+ T cells sorted from blood, sampled in a trial of the OX40 agonist ivuxolimab. J is TRBJ2-1 and V is TRBV5-4, with no clear D. CDR3 nucleotide sequence: TGTGCCAGCAGCTTGGGTCAGAACTCCTACAATGAGCAGTTCTTC. It encodes CASSLGQNSYNEQFF.